This TCR beta chain was found in a study of identifying expanded T cells in peripheral blood. The germline V gene encodes CDR1 LGHNA and CDR2 YSLEER. V was pared by 4 bases and J by 0 bases, with 3 bases of the junction left unmatched. The CDR3 extends over 15 amino acids. Whole-study findings and limits: Technical replicates showed roughly 1.2 changed clones; about 2 weeks roughly 16; four weeks 19.

No infections or other immune events were documented during collection. Details on this clone: Its antigen remains unidentified.

The protocol was immunoSEQ multiplex PCR, while the TCRdb copy is restricted to in-frame clones and leaves out a portion. The sample shows 75,000 to 100,000 clones, approximately 90% of them seen only once. The V call is TRBV4-3, the J call TRBJ1-2, with 9 bases that match TRBD1. The sample comprised blood. The TCR comes from a person between 18 and 70 years old in good health. The CDR3 sequence: CASSPRQGANYGYTF. The CDR3 nucleotides read TGCGCCAGCAGCCCAAGACAGGGGGCTAACTATGGCTACACCTTC.